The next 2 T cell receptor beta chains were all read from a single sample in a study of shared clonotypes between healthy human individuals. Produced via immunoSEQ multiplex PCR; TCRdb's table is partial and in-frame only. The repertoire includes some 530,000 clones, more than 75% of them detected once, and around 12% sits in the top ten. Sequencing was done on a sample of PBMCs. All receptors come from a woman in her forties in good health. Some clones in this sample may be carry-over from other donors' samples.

CDR3 DNA: TGTGCCAGCAGCTCGGGACGGGACACTGACAATCAGCCCCAGCATTTT. Translation gives CASSSGRDTDNQPQHF. This rearrangement joins TRBV7-3 to TRBJ1-5, with a weak D call TRBD1 (6 bases). The germline CDR1 and CDR2 sequences are SGHTA and FQGTGA. V was shortened by 4 bases and J by 3 bases, with 16 bases between the two germline ends. The CDR3 sequence is 16 residues long. The variable domain in full, with the rest retrieved from reference TRBV7-3 and TRBJ1-5, is GAGVSQTPSNKVTEKGKYVELRCDPISGHTALYWYRQSLGQGPEFLIYFQGTGAADDSGLPNDRFFAVRPEGSVSTLKIQRTERGDSAVYLCASSSGRDTDNQPQHFGDGTRLSIL.

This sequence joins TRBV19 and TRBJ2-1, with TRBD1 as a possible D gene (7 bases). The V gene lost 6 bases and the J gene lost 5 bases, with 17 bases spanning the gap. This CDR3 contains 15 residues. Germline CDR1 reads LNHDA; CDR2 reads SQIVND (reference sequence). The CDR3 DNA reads TGTGCCAGTAGCCCCTCAGGGGGGCCTCACAATGAGCAGTTCTTC. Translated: CASSPSGGPHNEQFF.